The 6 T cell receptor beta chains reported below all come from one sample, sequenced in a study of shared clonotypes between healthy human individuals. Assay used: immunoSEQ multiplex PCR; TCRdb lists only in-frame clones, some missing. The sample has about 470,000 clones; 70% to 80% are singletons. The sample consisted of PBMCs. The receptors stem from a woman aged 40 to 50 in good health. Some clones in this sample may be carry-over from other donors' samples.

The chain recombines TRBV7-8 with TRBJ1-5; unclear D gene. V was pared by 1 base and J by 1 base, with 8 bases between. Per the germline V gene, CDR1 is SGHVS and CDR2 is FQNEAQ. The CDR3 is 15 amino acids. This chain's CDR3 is CASSLGRSSNQPQHF. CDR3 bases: TGTGCCAGCAGCTTAGGGCGCAGCAGCAATCAGCCCCAGCATTTT.

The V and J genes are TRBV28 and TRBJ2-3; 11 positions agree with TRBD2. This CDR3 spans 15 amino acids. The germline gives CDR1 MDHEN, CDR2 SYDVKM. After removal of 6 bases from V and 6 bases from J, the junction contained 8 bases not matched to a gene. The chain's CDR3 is CASRDTSGSRDTQYF. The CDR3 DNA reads TGTGCCAGCAGGGATACTAGCGGGAGTAGGGATACGCAGTATTTT. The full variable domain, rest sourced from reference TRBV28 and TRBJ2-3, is DVKVTQSSRYLVKRTGEKVFLECVQDMDHENMFWYRQDPGLGLRLIYFSYDVKMKEKGDIPEGYSVSREKKERFSLILESASTNQTSMYLCASRDTSGSRDTQYFGPGTRLTVL.

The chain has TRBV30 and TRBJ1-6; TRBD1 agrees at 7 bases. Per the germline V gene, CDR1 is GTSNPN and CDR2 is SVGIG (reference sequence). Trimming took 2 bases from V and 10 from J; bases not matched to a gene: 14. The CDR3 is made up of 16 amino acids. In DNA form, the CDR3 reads TGTGCCTGGAGTAGTCCAACTGTGACAGGGCGGTCACCCCTCCACTTT. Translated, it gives CAWSSPTVTGRSPLHF.

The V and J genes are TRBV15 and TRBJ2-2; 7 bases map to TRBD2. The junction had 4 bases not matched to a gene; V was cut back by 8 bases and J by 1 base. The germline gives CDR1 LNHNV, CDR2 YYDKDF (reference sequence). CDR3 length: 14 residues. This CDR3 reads CATQRDLNTGELFF. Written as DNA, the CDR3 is TGTGCCACCCAGCGGGACCTGAACACCGGGGAGCTGTTTTTT.

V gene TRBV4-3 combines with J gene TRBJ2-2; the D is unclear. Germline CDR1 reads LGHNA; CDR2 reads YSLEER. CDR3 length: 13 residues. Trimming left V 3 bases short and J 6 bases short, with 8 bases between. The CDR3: CASSHRNAGELFF. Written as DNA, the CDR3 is TGCGCCAGCAGCCATCGTAACGCCGGGGAGCTGTTTTTT.

The CDR3 DNA sequence: TGCAGCGTTGAAGTTCACAGCGGGAGGGCGGCTGATACGCAGTATTTT. Its protein product is CSVEVHSGRAADTQYF. This sequence joins TRBV29-1 and TRBJ2-3, with 10 bases identical to TRBD2. After removal of 1 base from V and 6 bases from J, the junction contained 10 bases not matched to a gene. CDR1 SQVTM and CDR2 ANQGSEA come from the germline V gene. The CDR3 has 16 residues.